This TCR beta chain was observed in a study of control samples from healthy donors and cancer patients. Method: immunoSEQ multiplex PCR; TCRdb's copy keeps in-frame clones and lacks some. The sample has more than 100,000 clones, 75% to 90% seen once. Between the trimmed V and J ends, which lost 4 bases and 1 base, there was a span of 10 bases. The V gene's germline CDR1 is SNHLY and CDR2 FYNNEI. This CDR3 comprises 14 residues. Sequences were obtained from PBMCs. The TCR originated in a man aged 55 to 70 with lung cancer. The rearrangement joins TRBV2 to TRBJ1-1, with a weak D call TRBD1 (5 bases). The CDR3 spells CASSAEGSNTEAFF. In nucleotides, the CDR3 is TGTGCCAGCAGTGCGGAGGGGTCGAACACTGAAGCTTTCTTT.